These 30 T cell receptor beta chains came from one sample sequenced in a study of T cell clonotyping in hematopoietic cell transplantation. Sequenced by immunoSEQ multiplex PCR; TCRdb stores in-frame clones only, minus some. The sample carries 4,900 or so clones, about 26% recorded once. Sample: peripheral blood mononuclear cells, taken 180 days after allogeneic stem cell transplant. These TCRs come from a male patient aged 35-50 years who had an allogeneic stem cell transplant from an unrelated donor, so the T cells may come from the graft donor. Some clones in this sample may be carry-over from other donors' samples.

This clone was seen a few times. V gene TRBV10-3 combines with J gene TRBJ2-5; 12 positions match TRBD1. CDR1 is ENHRY and CDR2 is SYGVKD in the germline V gene. This CDR3 is built from 18 residues. With V trimmed by 2 bases and J by 5 bases, 12 bases remained unmatched. Here the CDR3 reads CAISELPGTGGGKETQYF. As DNA, the CDR3 is TGTGCCATCAGTGAGCTACCCGGGACAGGGGGCGGAAAGGAGACCCAGTACTTC.

This chain connects TRBV27 to TRBJ2-3; no definite D call. The germline V gene has CDR1 MNHEY and CDR2 SMNVEV (reference sequence). This CDR3 has 15 residues. Deletions cut 4 bases from V and 4 bases from J, with 15 bases between. The CDR3 protein is CASSSPYETPDTQYF. The CDR3 DNA reads TGTGCCAGCAGTTCCCCCTACGAAACCCCAGATACGCAGTATTTT.

This clone was seen more than once but under ten times. The genes are TRBV5-4 and TRBJ1-2; 8 nucleotides line up with TRBD1. This CDR3 is 15 amino acids long. V was clipped by 4 bases and J by 4 bases; unmatched bases: 9. Looked up from germline, CDR1 is SGHNT and CDR2 is YYREEE (reference sequence). The chain's CDR3 is CASSPLDRAAYGYTF. CDR3 sequence (DNA): TGTGCCAGCAGCCCCCTGGACAGGGCGGCCTATGGCTACACCTTC.

J is TRBJ2-7 and V is TRBV29-1; possible D gene TRBD1, 5 bases. The CDR3 covers 12 residues. Germline V gene data show CDR1 as SQVTM and CDR2 as ANQGSEA. The V end lost 7 bases, the J end lost 6 bases, and 16 bases lay between the germline ends. CDR3: CSAKGPLSEQYF. The CDR3 DNA reads as TGCAGCGCCAAGGGGCCGCTTTCCGAGCAGTACTTC.

Only a few counts were recorded for this clone. The chain employs TRBV18 and TRBJ1-4, with 9 bases that match TRBD1. V lost 1 base, J lost 6 bases, and 9 bases stayed unmatched. This CDR3 spans 17 amino acids. CDR1 and CDR2 from the germline V gene are KGHSH and LQKENI. CDR3 protein: CASSPRRIQGADEKLFF. The CDR3 DNA reads as TGTGCCAGCTCACCACGGAGAATACAGGGGGCAGATGAAAAACTGTTTTTT.

This clone was counted a few times. The chain couples TRBV9 to TRBJ2-3, with TRBD2 as a possible D gene (5 bases). V shed 3 bases and J shed 1 base, with 12 bases lying between them. This CDR3 region has 15 residues. In germline, CDR1 is SGDLS, CDR2 YYNGEE. The chain's CDR3 is CASSALAIGTDTQYF. As DNA, the CDR3 is TGTGCCAGCAGCGCCCTAGCTATAGGCACAGATACGCAGTATTTT.

This clone was counted between two and nine times. The chain employs TRBV29-1 and TRBJ1-1; 9 bases line up with TRBD1. This CDR3 is built from 10 residues. V gave up 4 bases and J gave up 10 bases; unmatched junction bases: 1. The germline V gene encodes CDR1 SQVTM and CDR2 ANQGSEA. CDR3 loop: CSVGDRAAFF. The CDR3 region has the DNA TGCAGCGTTGGGGACAGGGCAGCTTTCTTT.

This clone was detected only a few times. This chain uses TRBV6-5 with TRBJ1-5; a possible D gene is TRBD1 (6 bases). Trimming cost V 5 bases and J 7 bases, with 12 bases left between them. CDR3 length: 13 amino acids. Germline CDR1 is MNHEY and CDR2 is SVGAGI. CDR3 protein: CASSGHRDQPQHF. CDR3 sequence (DNA): TGTGCCAGCAGTGGCCACAGGGACCAGCCCCAGCATTTT.

CDR3 in amino acids: CAWSQGGNQPQHF. The DNA for the CDR3 is TGTGCCTGGAGTCAAGGGGGCAATCAGCCCCAGCATTTT. This chain connects TRBV30 to TRBJ1-5, with D possibly matching TRBD1 (5 bases). Germline V gene data show CDR1 as GTSNPN and CDR2 as SVGIG (reference sequence). Deletions cut 2 bases from V and 2 bases from J, with 7 bases between. There are 13 residues in the CDR3.

This rearrangement joins TRBV6-6 to TRBJ2-3, with D perhaps given as TRBD1 or TRBD2 (5 bases each). Trimming took off 0 bases at V and 4 bases at J, with 14 bases between the two ends. Germline V gene data show CDR1 as MNHNY and CDR2 as SVGAGI (reference sequence). The CDR3 consists of 16 residues. This chain's CDR3 is CASSYSGTGSADTQYF. Here the CDR3 DNA reads TGTGCCAGCAGTTACTCCGGGACGGGCTCAGCAGATACGCAGTATTTT.

The V call is TRBV4-1, the J call TRBJ1-2; D call uncertain. The germline V gene encodes CDR1 MGHRA and CDR2 YSYEKL. This CDR3 has 14 amino acids. Trimming took 1 base from V and 1 from J, leaving 7 bases between them. Here the CDR3 DNA reads TGCGCCAGCAGCCAAGGGGTAATTAACTATGGCTACACCTTC. It translates to CASSQGVINYGYTF.

A few counts support this clone. The chain joins TRBV30 to TRBJ2-5; D remains unclear. Trimming removed 0 bases at V and 5 bases at J, with 13 bases between. This CDR3 has 14 amino acids. Germline V gene sequence: CDR1 GTSNPN, CDR2 SVGIG (reference sequence). The CDR3 DNA reads as TGTGCCTGGAGTGTACAAGGTCATAGGGAGACCCAGTACTTC. Protein: CAWSVQGHRETQYF. Variable domain in full (rest from reference TRBV30 and TRBJ2-5): SQTIHQWPATLVQPVGSPLSLECTVEGTSNPNLYWYRQAAGRGLQLLFYSVGIGQISSEVPQNLSASRPQDRQFILSSKKLLLSDSGFYLCAWSVQGHRETQYFGPGTRLLVL.

In its sample, this clone ranks as medium-sized. This rearrangement joins TRBV4-1 to TRBJ2-7; possible D gene TRBD2, 5 bases. Germline CDR1 MGHRA, CDR2 YSYEKL. The length of the CDR3 is 13 residues. The V and J ends lost 9 bases and 2 bases respectively, with 14 bases between them. The CDR3 bases are TGCGCCAGTAGCGAAGGGTGGACCTACGAGCAGTACTTC. It encodes CASSEGWTYEQYF.

A few counts support this clone. The chain couples TRBV29-1 to TRBJ2-5, with D maybe TRBD2 (5 bases). The CDR3 totals 12 residues. V lost 5 bases and J 5 bases, leaving 12 bases between the germline ends. CDR1 is SQVTM and CDR2 is ANQGSEA in the germline V gene. Here the CDR3 reads CSVREGGETQYF. The DNA of the CDR3 is TGCAGCGTTCGAGAGGGTGGGGAGACCCAGTACTTC.

The chain links TRBV9 to TRBJ1-1, with D unclear. The germline V gene encodes CDR1 SGDLS and CDR2 YYNGEE. With 4 bases removed from V and 3 bases from J, the gap between germline ends came to 16 bases. The CDR3 runs 15 residues. CDR3 residues: CASSPGLGGHTEAFF. The CDR3 coding sequence is TGTGCCAGCAGCCCCGGACTCGGAGGCCACACTGAAGCTTTCTTT.

This clone was seen only a few times. The chain carries TRBV7-2 and TRBJ2-5; no clear D gene. Germline V lookup: CDR1 SGHTA, CDR2 FQGNSA. This CDR3 has 15 amino acids. V lost 0 bases and J 5 bases, leaving 13 bases between the germline ends. As DNA, the CDR3 is TGTGCCAGCAGCTTAGCGGATGAAGCCCGGGAGACCCAGTACTTC. Protein sequence: CASSLADEARETQYF. Based on the CDR3 plus reference TRBV7-2 and TRBJ2-5, the full variable domain is GAGVSQSPSNKVTEKGKDVELRCDPISGHTALYWYRQSLGQGLEFLIYFQGNSAPDKSGLPSDRFSAERTGGSVSTLTIQRTQQEDSAVYLCASSLADEARETQYFGPGTRLLVL.

This clone has just a few counts. The rearrangement links TRBV30 to TRBJ1-2; D remains ambiguous. The CDR3 spans 12 residues. Germline-derived CDR1 and CDR2 are GTSNPN and SVGIG (reference sequence). V was cut by 0 bases and J by 4 bases, with 6 bases left in between. The CDR3 loop is CAWSVWPYGYTF. The CDR3 DNA sequence: TGTGCCTGGAGTGTATGGCCCTATGGCTACACCTTC.

This chain joins TRBV29-1 and TRBJ1-3; D is possibly TRBD1 (6 bases). This CDR3 region has 16 residues. Trimming took 0 bases from V and 0 from J, leaving 12 bases between them. Germline V gene data show CDR1 as SQVTM and CDR2 as ANQGSEA. The CDR3 loop is CSVEDWRGDSGNTIYF. In DNA, the CDR3 is TGCAGCGTTGAAGATTGGAGGGGGGACTCTGGAAACACCATATATTTT.

This clone was observed a handful of times. The chain carries TRBV25-1 and TRBJ1-6; D uncertain. This CDR3 has 13 residues. Trimming shortened V by 4 bases and J by 5 bases, and 6 bases separated the two germline ends. Looked up from germline, CDR1 is MGHDK and CDR2 is SYGVNS. The CDR3 sequence is CASSGGNNSPLHF. The CDR3 DNA is TGTGCCAGCAGTGGAGGGAATAATTCACCCCTCCACTTT.

This sequence joins TRBV11-2 and TRBJ1-2, with D unresolved. V was trimmed by 0 bases and J by 12 bases, leaving 11 bases between them. Germline V lookup: CDR1 SGHAT, CDR2 FQNNGV. The CDR3 extends over 12 amino acids. The CDR3 nucleotides are TGTGCCAGCAGCTTAGATCGTCATGAGAACACCTTC. Translating it yields CASSLDRHENTF.

In its sample, this clone was seen a few times. The V gene is TRBV4-1, the J gene TRBJ2-1, with D possibly being TRBD2 (6 bases). Deletions cut 1 base from V and 8 bases from J, with 18 bases between. The CDR3 is 16 residues long. The V gene's germline CDR1 is MGHRA and CDR2 YSYEKL. DNA for the CDR3: TGCGCCAGCAGCCAAGGTTGGGACTCCCGGTTGGATGAGCAGTTCTTC. Translating gives CASSQGWDSRLDEQFF.

This chain links TRBV7-2 with TRBJ1-5; D is undetermined. CDR1 is SGHTA, CDR2 FQGNSA, per germline. The V gene lost 3 bases and the J gene lost 6 bases, with 6 bases spanning the gap. This CDR3 spans 12 amino acids. CDR3 protein: CASSFEGQPQHF. For the CDR3, the DNA is TGTGCCAGCAGCTTTGAGGGTCAGCCCCAGCATTTT.

This clone turned up a few times. The J gene is TRBJ1-5, the V gene TRBV30; 7 bases fit TRBD1. Unmatched junction bases numbered 2, after V lost 2 bases and J lost 4 bases. Germline CDR1 reads GTSNPN; CDR2 reads SVGIG (reference sequence). CDR3 length: 13 residues. Here the CDR3 reads CAWSTRGNQPQHF. Here the CDR3 DNA reads TGTGCCTGGAGTACCAGGGGGAATCAGCCCCAGCATTTT. The whole variable domain, remainder taken from reference TRBV30 and TRBJ1-5, is SQTIHQWPATLVQPVGSPLSLECTVEGTSNPNLYWYRQAAGRGLQLLFYSVGIGQISSEVPQNLSASRPQDRQFILSSKKLLLSDSGFYLCAWSTRGNQPQHFGDGTRLSIL.

The chain recombines TRBV30 with TRBJ1-1; the match to TRBD1 covers 10 bases. The ends lost 0 bases at V and 4 bases at J; junction bases unmatched: 8. CDR1 and CDR2 (germline): GTSNPN, SVGIG (reference sequence). The CDR3 totals 16 residues. The CDR3 DNA is TGTGCCTGGAGTGTACCGTGGGACAGGGGATTCACTGAAGCTTTCTTT. It translates to CAWSVPWDRGFTEAFF.

This chain joins TRBV7-6 and TRBJ2-5, with a tentative D call TRBD2 (5 bases). This CDR3 region has 15 residues. CDR1 is SGHVS, CDR2 FNYEAQ, per germline. Trimming took 1 base from V and 6 from J, leaving 15 bases between them. The CDR3 nucleotides are TGTGCCAGCAGCTTAGAATTATTAGGGAGCCAGACCCAGTACTTC. Translated, it gives CASSLELLGSQTQYF. The entire variable domain, with the rest obtained from reference TRBV7-6 and TRBJ2-5, is as follows: GAGVSQSPRYKVTKRGQDVALRCDPISGHVSLYWYRQALGQGPEFLTYFNYEAQQDKSGLPNDRFSAERPEGSISTLTIQRTEQRDSAMYRCASSLELLGSQTQYFGPGTRLLVL.

The chain couples TRBV30 to TRBJ1-1; D might be TRBD1 (5 bases). With 1 base removed from V and 2 bases from J, the gap between germline ends came to 14 bases. The CDR3 consists of 15 residues. The germline V gene has CDR1 GTSNPN and CDR2 SVGIG (reference sequence). The DNA of the CDR3 is TGTGCCTGGAGTGGCCAGACAGCTTTTAACACTGAAGCTTTCTTT. Translating gives CAWSGQTAFNTEAFF.

The CDR3 region is CASSAGGYTGELFF. CDR3 in DNA: TGTGCCAGCTCAGCGGGAGGGTACACCGGGGAGCTGTTTTTT. V is TRBV2 and J is TRBJ2-2; 10 bases match TRBD2. Trimming removed 8 bases from V and 3 bases from J; junction bases left unmatched: 3. Looked up from germline, CDR1 is SNHLY and CDR2 is FYNNEI. This CDR3 spans 14 amino acids.

The CDR3 region has the DNA TGTGCCGCTGGCGCTGGTGGCTACACCTTC. Encoded protein: CAAGAGGYTF. The J gene is TRBJ1-2, the V gene TRBV30, with no clear D. Trimming stripped 8 bases from V and 7 bases from J, with 11 bases between. The CDR3 is 10 residues long. Germline assignment: CDR1 GTSNPN and CDR2 SVGIG (reference sequence).

This clone was detected a few times. The rearrangement joins TRBV1 to TRBJ2-3; the DNA was not compared with TRBD2, the D call given in the table. TRBV1 is a documented pseudogene. This CDR3 is built from 16 residues. In nucleotides, the CDR3 is TGCACCAGCAGCCAACCGGGACTTAATCACACAGATACGCAGTATTTT. It is translated as CTSSQPGLNHTDTQYF.

This clone was counted between two and nine times. The V call is TRBV5-1, the J call TRBJ2-5; TRBD1 matches at 12 bases. The DNA end favors TRBJ2-7, so the J call may be wrong. Germline CDR1 reads SGHRS; CDR2 reads YFSETQ. The CDR3 extends over 15 amino acids. CDR3 loop: CASREGQGALYEQYF. CDR3 bases: TGCGCCAGCAGGGAGGGACAGGGGGCCCTCTACGAGCAGTACTTC.